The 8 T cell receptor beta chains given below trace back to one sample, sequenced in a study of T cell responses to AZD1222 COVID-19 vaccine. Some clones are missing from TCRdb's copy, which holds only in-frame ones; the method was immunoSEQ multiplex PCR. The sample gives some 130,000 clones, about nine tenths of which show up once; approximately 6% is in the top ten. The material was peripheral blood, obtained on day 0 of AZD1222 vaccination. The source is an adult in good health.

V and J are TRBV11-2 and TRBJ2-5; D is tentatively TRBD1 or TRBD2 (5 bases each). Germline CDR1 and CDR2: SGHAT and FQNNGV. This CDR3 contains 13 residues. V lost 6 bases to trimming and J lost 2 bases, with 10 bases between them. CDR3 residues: CASRSGLQETQYF. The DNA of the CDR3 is TGTGCCAGCAGATCGGGGCTTCAAGAGACCCAGTACTTC. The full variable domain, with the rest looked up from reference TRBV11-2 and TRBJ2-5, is EAGVAQSPRYKIIEKRQSVAFWCNPISGHATLYWYQQILGQGPKLLIQFQNNGVVDDSQLPKDRFSAERLKGVDSTLKIQPAKLEDSAVYLCASRSGLQETQYFGPGTRLLVL.

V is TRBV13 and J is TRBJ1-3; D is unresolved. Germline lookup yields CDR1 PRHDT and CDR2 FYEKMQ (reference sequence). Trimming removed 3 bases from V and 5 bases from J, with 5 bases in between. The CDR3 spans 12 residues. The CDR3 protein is CASSFERNTIYF. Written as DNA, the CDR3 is TGTGCCAGCAGCTTTGAGCGAAACACCATATATTTT. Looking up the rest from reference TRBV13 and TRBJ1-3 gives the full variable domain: AAGVIQSPRHLIKEKRETATLKCYPIPRHDTVYWYQQGPGQDPQFLISFYEKMQSDKGSIPDRFSAQQFSDYHSELNMSSLELGDSALYFCASSFERNTIYFGEGSWLTVV.

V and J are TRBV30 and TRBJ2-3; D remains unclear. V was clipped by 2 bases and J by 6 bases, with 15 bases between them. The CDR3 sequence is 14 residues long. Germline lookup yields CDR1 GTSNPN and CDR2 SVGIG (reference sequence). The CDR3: CAWSRTRTEDTQYF. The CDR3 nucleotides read TGTGCCTGGAGTCGTACGAGAACCGAGGATACGCAGTATTTT.

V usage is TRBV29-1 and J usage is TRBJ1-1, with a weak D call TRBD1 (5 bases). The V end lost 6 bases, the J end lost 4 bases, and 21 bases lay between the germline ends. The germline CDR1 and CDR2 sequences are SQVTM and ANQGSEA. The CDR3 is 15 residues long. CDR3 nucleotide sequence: TGCAGCGTACTAGCCGGGACGGCAGCGGGCACTGAAGCTTTCTTT. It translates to CSVLAGTAAGTEAFF. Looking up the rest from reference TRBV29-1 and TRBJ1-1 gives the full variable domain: SAVISQKPSRDICQRGTSLTIQCQVDSQVTMMFWYRQQPGQSLTLIATANQGSEATYESGFVIDKFPISRPNLTFSTLTVSNMSPEDSSIYLCSVLAGTAAGTEAFFGQGTRLTVV.

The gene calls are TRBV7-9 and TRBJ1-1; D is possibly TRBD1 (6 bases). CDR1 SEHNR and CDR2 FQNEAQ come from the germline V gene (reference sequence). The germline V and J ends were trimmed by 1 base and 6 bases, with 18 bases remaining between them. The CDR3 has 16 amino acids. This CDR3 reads CASSLVGGRGGAEAFF. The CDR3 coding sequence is TGTGCCAGCAGCTTAGTCGGGGGCCGCGGGGGAGCTGAAGCTTTCTTT.

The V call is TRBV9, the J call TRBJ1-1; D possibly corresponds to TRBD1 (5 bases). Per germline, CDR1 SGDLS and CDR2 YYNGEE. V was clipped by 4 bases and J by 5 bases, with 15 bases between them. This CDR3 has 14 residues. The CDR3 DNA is TGTGCCAGCAGCACCCAGGGCGGGGTTACTGAAGCTTTCTTT. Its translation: CASSTQGGVTEAFF. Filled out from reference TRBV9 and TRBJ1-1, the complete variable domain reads DSGVTQTPKHLITATGQRVTLRCSPRSGDLSVYWYQQSLDQGLQFLIQYYNGEERAKGNILERFSAQQFPDLHSELNLSSLELGDSALYFCASSTQGGVTEAFFGQGTRLTVV.

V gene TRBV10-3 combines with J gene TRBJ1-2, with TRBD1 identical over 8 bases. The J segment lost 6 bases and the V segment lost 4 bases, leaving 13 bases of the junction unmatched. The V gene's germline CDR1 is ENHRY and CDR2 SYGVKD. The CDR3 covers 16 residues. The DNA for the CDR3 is TGTGCCATCAGTGGAACTACCGGCGGGACAGGCCATGGCTACACCTTC. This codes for CAISGTTGGTGHGYTF.

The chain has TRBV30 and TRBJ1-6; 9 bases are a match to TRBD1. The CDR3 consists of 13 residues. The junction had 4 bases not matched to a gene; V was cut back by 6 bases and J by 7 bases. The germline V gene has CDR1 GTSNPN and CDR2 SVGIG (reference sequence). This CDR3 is CACQGQGNSPLHF. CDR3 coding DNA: TGTGCCTGCCAGGGACAGGGAAATTCACCCCTCCACTTT.